This TCR beta chain was captured in a study of blood T cell repertoires in COVID-19 (TCRdb year 2020). Regarding the complete study: The collaborator samples originated in the United States, Italy and Spain and spanned the acute and convalescent phases of COVID-19. Nearly every sample came with metadata listing a de-identified subject ID, COVID-19 status, age in years and sex. HLA class I and class II types, where available, came from metadata supplied by the sample provider rather than from assay-based typing. The prospective study material was composed of cDNA or gDNA derived from T cells, B-cell-depleted T cells, or PBMCs. The repertoires were released in a freely available public database intended as a resource for research on the immune response to SARS-CoV-2. Deeply sampled blood TCRbeta repertoires from subjects exposed to, actively infected with, or recovered from COVID-19 were included in the dataset. Samples came from the ongoing ImmuneRACE study (first 160 participants) plus 1,254 subjects from 6 global collaborators.

Each collaborating institution followed its own protocols to collect whole blood in K2EDTA tubes. For TCRbeta analysis, collaborator samples were shipped as frozen whole blood, as isolated PBMCs, or as DNA extracted from either sample type. The germline V gene (reference sequence) gives CDR1 as SGHNT and CDR2 as YYREEE. From the cysteine through the phenylalanine, the CDR3 covers 16 amino acids. Only CDR3 DNA is held: 48 bases, read in frame from base 1. V is trimmed back by 0 bases and J by 4 bases, and the junction contains 3 bases that no gene match accounts for. Overall study results and their limits: How much clinical and demographic metadata was included differed by source and by participant, and the metadata was provided uncurated.

TCRbeta CDR3 regions were amplified from genomic DNA using the immunoSEQ Assay, a bias-controlled multiplex PCR. The original methods were these. Within the assay, amplification of reference gene primers was used to estimate how many nucleated cells each sample contained. To quantify the absolute abundance of each unique TCRbeta CDR3 rearrangement, sequence reads were collapsed and filtered. For each sample, productive Simpson clonality was calculated by taking the square root of Simpson's diversity index across productive rearrangements. TCRdb's version of the immuneACCESS table is confined to in-frame rearrangements and falls short of the full clone set. An unresolved V gene accounts for under half of the shortfall where checked; the remainder is of unknown origin. For V, J and clone size, that table is used; D and trimming come from the DNA. Across this sample there are about 45,000 clones, with roughly nine tenths seen only once. Around 8.5% of the sample is held by the ten biggest clonotypes.

In regard to this clone: The specificity of this receptor is unknown. There are no base qualities to consult, and no much larger clone falls within one base.

This clonotype was sampled from a human donor in a cohort sampled during active COVID-19. What was sequenced was peripheral blood. The V gene is TRBV5-4 and the J gene is TRBJ2-1; the junction holds 11 bases that match TRBD2. At the DNA level, the sequence is TGTGCCAGCAGCTTGGGACTAGCGGGGTCTTACAATGAGCAGTTCTTC. The translation is CASSLGLAGSYNEQFF.